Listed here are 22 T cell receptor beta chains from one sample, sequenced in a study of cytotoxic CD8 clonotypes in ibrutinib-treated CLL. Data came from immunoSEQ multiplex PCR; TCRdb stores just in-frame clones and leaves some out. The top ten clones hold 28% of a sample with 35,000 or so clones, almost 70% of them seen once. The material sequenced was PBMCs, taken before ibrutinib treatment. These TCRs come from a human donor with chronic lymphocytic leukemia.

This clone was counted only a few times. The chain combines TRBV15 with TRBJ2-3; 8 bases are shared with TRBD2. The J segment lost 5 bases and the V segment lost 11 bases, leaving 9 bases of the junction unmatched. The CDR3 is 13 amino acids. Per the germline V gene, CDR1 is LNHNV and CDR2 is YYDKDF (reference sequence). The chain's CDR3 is CASRAGVGDTQYF. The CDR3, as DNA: TGTGCCTCGAGAGCGGGAGTGGGAGATACGCAGTATTTT.

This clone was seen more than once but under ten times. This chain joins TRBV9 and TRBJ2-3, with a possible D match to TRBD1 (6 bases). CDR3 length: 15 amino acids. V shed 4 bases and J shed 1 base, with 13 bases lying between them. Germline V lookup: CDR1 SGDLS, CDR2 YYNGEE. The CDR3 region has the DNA TGTGCCAGCAGCCCTCGGACAGTGGGCACAGATACGCAGTATTTT. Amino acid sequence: CASSPRTVGTDTQYF.

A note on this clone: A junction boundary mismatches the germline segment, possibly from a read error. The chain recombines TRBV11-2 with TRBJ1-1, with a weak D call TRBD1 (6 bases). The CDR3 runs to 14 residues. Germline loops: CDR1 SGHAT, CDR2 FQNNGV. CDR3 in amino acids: CASSLDRLGTEAFF. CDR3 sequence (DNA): TGTGCCAGCAGCCTAGACAGGTTAGGGACTGAAGCTTTCTTT.

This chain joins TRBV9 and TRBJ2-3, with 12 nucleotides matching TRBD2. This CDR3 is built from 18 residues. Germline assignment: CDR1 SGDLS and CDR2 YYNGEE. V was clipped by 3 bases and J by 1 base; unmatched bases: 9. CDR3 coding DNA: TGTGCCAGCAGCGGCGGACTAGCGGGGAGTTACGGCACAGATACGCAGTATTTT. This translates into CASSGGLAGSYGTDTQYF. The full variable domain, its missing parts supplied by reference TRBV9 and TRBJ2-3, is DSGVTQTPKHLITATGQRVTLRCSPRSGDLSVYWYQQSLDQGLQFLIQYYNGEERAKGNILERFSAQQFPDLHSELNLSSLELGDSALYFCASSGGLAGSYGTDTQYFGPGTRLTVL.

CDR3 coding DNA: TGTGCCAGCTCACCGATCGGACAGGGGAGGGAGCAGTACTTC. Protein sequence: CASSPIGQGREQYF. The V gene is TRBV18, the J gene TRBJ2-7, with 9 nucleotides matching TRBD1. This CDR3 is built from 14 residues. The ends lost 3 bases at V and 7 bases at J; junction bases unmatched: 7. Germline CDR1 is KGHSH and CDR2 is LQKENI.

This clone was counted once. CDR3 region: CASIALGVGNQPQHF. In nucleotides, the CDR3 is TGTGCCAGCATCGCGTTAGGGGTGGGCAATCAGCCCCAGCATTTT. The chain joins TRBV28 to TRBJ1-5; TRBD1 might be the D (5 bases). Trimming left V 7 bases short and J 2 bases short, with 15 bases between. CDR3 length: 15 residues. The germline CDR1 and CDR2 sequences are MDHEN and SYDVKM. Complete variable domain (other parts from reference TRBV28 and TRBJ1-5): DVKVTQSSRYLVKRTGEKVFLECVQDMDHENMFWYRQDPGLGLRLIYFSYDVKMKEKGDIPEGYSVSREKKERFSLILESASTNQTSMYLCASIALGVGNQPQHFGDGTRLSIL.

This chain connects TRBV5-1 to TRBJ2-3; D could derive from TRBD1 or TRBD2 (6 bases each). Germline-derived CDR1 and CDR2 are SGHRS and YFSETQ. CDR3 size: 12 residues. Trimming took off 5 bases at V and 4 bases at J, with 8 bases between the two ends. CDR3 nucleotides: TGCGCCAGCAGGGGGGGCGCAGATACGCAGTATTTT. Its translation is CASRGGADTQYF.

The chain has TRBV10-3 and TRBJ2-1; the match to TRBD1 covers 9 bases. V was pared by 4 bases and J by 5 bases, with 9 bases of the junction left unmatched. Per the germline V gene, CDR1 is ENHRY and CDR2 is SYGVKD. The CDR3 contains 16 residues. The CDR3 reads CAISGAPGQGDNEQFF. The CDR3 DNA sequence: TGTGCCATCAGTGGAGCACCGGGACAGGGTGACAATGAGCAGTTCTTC.

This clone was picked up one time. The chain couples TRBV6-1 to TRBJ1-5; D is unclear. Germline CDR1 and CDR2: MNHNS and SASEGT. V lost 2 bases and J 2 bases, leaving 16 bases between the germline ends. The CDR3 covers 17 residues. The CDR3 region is CASSEIGGGFGNQPQHF. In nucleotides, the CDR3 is TGTGCCAGCAGTGAAATAGGAGGAGGGTTTGGCAATCAGCCCCAGCATTTT.

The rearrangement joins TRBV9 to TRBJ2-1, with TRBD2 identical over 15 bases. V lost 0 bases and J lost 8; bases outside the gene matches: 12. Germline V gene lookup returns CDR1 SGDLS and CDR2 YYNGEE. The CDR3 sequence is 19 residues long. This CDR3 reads CASSVEGLAGGPYFDEQFF. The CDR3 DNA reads TGTGCCAGCAGCGTAGAAGGACTAGCGGGAGGGCCCTATTTCGATGAGCAGTTCTTC.

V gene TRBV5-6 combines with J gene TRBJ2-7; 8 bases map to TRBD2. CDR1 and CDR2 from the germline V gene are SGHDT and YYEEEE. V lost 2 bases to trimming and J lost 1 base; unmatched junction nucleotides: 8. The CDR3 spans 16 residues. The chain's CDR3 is CASSFSYSGESYEQYF. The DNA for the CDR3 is TGTGCCAGCAGCTTTAGTTATAGCGGGGAATCCTACGAGCAGTACTTC.

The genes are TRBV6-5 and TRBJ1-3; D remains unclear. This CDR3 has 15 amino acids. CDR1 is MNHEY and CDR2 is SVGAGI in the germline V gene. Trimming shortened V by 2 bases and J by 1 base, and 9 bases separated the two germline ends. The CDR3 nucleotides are TGTGCCAGCAGTTACGGTCGGGGTTCTGGAAACACCATATATTTT. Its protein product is CASSYGRGSGNTIYF.

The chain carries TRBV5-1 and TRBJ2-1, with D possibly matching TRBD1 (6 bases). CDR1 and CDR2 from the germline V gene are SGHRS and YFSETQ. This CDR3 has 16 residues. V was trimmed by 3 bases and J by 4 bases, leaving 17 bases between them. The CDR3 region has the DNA TGCGCCAGCAGCTCCGCAGGGGACCTATTTTACAATGAGCAGTTCTTC. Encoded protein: CASSSAGDLFYNEQFF.

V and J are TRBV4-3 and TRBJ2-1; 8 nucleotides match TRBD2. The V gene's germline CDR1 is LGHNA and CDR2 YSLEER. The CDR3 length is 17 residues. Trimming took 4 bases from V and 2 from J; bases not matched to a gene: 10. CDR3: CASSLYPGTSPYNEQFF. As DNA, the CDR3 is TGCGCCAGCAGCCTATACCCCGGGACTAGTCCCTACAATGAGCAGTTCTTC.

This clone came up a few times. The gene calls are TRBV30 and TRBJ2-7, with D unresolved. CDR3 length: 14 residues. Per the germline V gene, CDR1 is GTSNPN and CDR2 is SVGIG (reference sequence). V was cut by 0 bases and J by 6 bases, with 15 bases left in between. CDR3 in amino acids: CAWSVWAGRAEQYF. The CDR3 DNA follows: TGTGCCTGGAGTGTATGGGCAGGTCGGGCCGAGCAGTACTTC.

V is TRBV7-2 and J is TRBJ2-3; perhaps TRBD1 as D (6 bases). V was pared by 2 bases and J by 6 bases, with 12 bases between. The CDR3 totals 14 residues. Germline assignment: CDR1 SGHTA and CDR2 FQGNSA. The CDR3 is CASSLTGLMDTQYF. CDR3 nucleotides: TGTGCCAGCAGCTTAACAGGGCTAATGGATACGCAGTATTTT. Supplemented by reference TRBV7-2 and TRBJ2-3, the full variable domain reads GAGVSQSPSNKVTEKGKDVELRCDPISGHTALYWYRQSLGQGLEFLIYFQGNSAPDKSGLPSDRFSAERTGGSVSTLTIQRTQQEDSAVYLCASSLTGLMDTQYFGPGTRLTVL.

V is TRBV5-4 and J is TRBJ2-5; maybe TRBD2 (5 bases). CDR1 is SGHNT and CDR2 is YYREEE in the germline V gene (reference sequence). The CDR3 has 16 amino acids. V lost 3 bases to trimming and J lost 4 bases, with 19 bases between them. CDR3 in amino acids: CASSSYEGWARETQYF. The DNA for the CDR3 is TGTGCCAGCAGCTCTTACGAGGGCTGGGCCCGAGAGACCCAGTACTTC.

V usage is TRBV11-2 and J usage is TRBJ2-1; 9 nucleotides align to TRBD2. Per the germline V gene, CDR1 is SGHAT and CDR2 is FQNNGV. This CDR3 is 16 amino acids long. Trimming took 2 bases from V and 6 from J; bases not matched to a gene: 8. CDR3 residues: CASSLLAGMGVNEQFF. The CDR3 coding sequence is TGTGCCAGCAGCTTACTAGCGGGGATGGGTGTCAATGAGCAGTTCTTC.

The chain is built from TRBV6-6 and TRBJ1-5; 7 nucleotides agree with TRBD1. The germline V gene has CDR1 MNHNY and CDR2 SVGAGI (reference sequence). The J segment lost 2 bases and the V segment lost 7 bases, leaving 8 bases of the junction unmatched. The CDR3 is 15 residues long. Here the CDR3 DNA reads TGTGCCAGCAACGATCAGGGGGAAGGCAATCAGCCCCAGCATTTT. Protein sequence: CASNDQGEGNQPQHF.

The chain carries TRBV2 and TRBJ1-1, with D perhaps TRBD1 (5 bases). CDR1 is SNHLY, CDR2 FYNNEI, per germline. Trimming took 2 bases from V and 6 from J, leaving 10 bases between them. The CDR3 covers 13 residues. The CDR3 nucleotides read TGTGCCAGCAGTGAACTCTGGGGGTCTGAAGCTTTCTTT. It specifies CASSELWGSEAFF.

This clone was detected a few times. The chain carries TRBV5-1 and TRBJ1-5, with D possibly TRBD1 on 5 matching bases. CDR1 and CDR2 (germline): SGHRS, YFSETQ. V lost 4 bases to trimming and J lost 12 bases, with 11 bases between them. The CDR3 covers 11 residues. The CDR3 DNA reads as TGCGCCAGCAGCCCGGACAAAGTCCAGCATTTT. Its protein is CASSPDKVQHF.

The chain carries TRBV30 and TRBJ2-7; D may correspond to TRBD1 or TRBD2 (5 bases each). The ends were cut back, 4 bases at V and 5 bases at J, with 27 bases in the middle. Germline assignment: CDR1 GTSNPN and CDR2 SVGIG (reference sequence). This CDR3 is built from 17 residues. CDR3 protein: CAWNSLLRGPMSNEQYF. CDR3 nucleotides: TGTGCCTGGAATAGCCTTTTGAGGGGCCCCATGTCTAACGAGCAGTACTTC. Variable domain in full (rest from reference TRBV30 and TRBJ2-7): SQTIHQWPATLVQPVGSPLSLECTVEGTSNPNLYWYRQAAGRGLQLLFYSVGIGQISSEVPQNLSASRPQDRQFILSSKKLLLSDSGFYLCAWNSLLRGPMSNEQYFGPGTRLTVT.